This T cell receptor beta chain was obtained from a study of CD8 T cells in Susac syndrome. In the study overall: Within the group of sequenced Susac syndrome patients, roughly six had active disease and roughly eight were in remission.

Germline assignment: CDR1 LGHDT and CDR2 YNNKEL (reference sequence). The CDR3 totals 17 residues. V dropped 0 bases and J dropped 0 bases, with 12 bases sitting between them. cDNA came from around 0.5 to 1 ug RNA primed by random hexamers. MiXCR, applied by TCRdb to the immunoSEQ multiplex PCR reads, yields one record per CDR3 protein. The data show around 90,000 distinct CDR3 sequences, approximately 96% seen once. Overall study results and limits: In total CD8+ repertoires, approximately 15 Susac-specific public clones were found, and roughly 5 in CD8+ TEMRA repertoires. The greatest CD8+ clonal expansion in Susac occurred in TEMRA cells and in active patients.

Through negative isolation, CD4+ and CD8+ T cells were obtained, while TEMRA cells were enriched using FACS. Comments on this clonotype: Its target is not known.

The rearrangement uses TRBV3-1 and TRBJ2-1, with D tentatively TRBD2 (5 bases). Sequenced: CD8+ T cells from PBMCs. The sequence came from a human donor with Susac syndrome. The CDR3, as DNA: TGTGCCAGCAGCCAAGATCCGGCCCGGGACTCCTACAATGAGCAGTTCTTC. Translating gives CASSQDPARDSYNEQFF.